This record concerns one T cell receptor beta chain sequence. Its specificity is unknown. The data derive from a study of T cell responses to AZD1222 COVID-19 vaccine. Study findings and constraints: A rise in Spike-specific TCR breadth and depth followed two AZD1222 doses.

Measured with immunoSEQ multiplex PCR; TCRdb has only the in-frame clones, and not every one. The sample lists 150,000 to 200,000 clones, approximately 90% occurring once. Germline assignment: CDR1 SGHVS and CDR2 FQNEAQ. This CDR3 region has 15 residues. Trimming removed 5 bases at V and 4 bases at J, with 17 bases between. The receptor's source is an adult in good health. This specimen was peripheral blood, taken on day 0 of AZD1222 vaccination. This chain uses TRBV7-8 with TRBJ1-1, with D unclear. CDR3 in DNA: TGTGCCAGCAGCCCCGGAGGAATGTGGGGCACTGAAGCTTTCTTT. It specifies CASSPGGMWGTEAFF.